A selection of T cell receptor beta chains follows, all from one sample in a study of beta chain features in type 1 diabetes. Libraries were prepared by immunoSEQ multiplex PCR; TCRdb keeps only in-frame clonotypes and omits some of them. The repertoire holds 860,000 or so clones, with roughly 15% as singletons. The sequenced material came from naive CD4+ T cells from blood. The receptors come from a woman aged 18-29 years in good health. Each CDR3 is given with its conserved first and last residue. A D gene is named only where the DNA matches it firmly. For some rows the clone size is stated as once, few or many, or as a class when expanded; others skip it.

TRBV4-2	NA	TRBD1	TRBJ1-4	CASSRSGQGNEKLFF	TGTGCCAGCAGCCGATCGGGACAGGGTAATGAAAAACTGTTTTTT
TRBV6-5	few	NA	TRBJ1-4	CASSSTTNEKLFF	TGTGCCAGCAGCTCGACAACTAATGAAAAACTGTTTTTT
TRBV5-1	NA	TRBD1	TRBJ2-7	CASSLVSGGLDEQYF	TGCGCCAGCAGCTTGGTGTCAGGGGGTCTGGACGAGCAGTACTTC
TRBV18	once	NA	TRBJ1-4	CASSPYANEKLFF	TGTGCCAGCTCACCATACGCTAATGAAAAACTGTTTTTT
TRBV30	NA	NA	TRBJ1-2	CAWSAVKPPGIQVGYGYTF	TGTGCCTGGAGTGCAGTCAAACCGCCCGGGATCCAGGTCGGTTATGGCTACACCTTC
TRBV7-9	few	NA	TRBJ1-1	CASSFSGKAEAFF	TGTGCCAGCAGCTTCTCAGGAAAGGCTGAAGCTTTCTTT
TRBV10-3	NA	TRBD2	TRBJ2-7	CAISHPGLAGIEQYF	TGTGCCATCAGTCATCCGGGACTAGCGGGAATCGAGCAGTACTTC
TRBV5-6	few	NA	TRBJ2-1	CASSLFRGSIYNEQFF	TGTGCCAGCAGCTTGTTTCGGGGCAGTATCTACAATGAGCAGTTCTTC
TRBV7-2	few	NA	TRBJ2-7	CASSLSGDGYEQYF	TGTGCCAGCAGCTTAAGTGGGGACGGTTACGAGCAGTACTTC
TRBV13	few	NA	TRBJ1-2	CASSLRRHLDGYTF	TGTGCCAGCAGCTTACGGCGACACCTGGATGGCTACACCTTC
TRBV7-2	NA	NA	TRBJ1-3	CASSETALNSGNTIYF	TGTGCCAGCAGCGAAACAGCCCTTAACTCTGGAAACACCATATATTTT
TRBV2	NA	NA	TRBJ1-4	CASNVDRGEKLFF	TGTGCCAGCAATGTGGACCGAGGTGAAAAACTGTTTTTT
TRBV2	few	NA	TRBJ1-2	CAGNALTGYGYTF	TGTGCCGGCAACGCCTTAACAGGGTATGGCTACACCTTC
TRBV10-3	few	NA	TRBJ1-1	CAISGDTEAFF	TGTGCCATCTCAGGGGACACTGAAGCTTTCTTT
TRBV7-2	NA	NA	TRBJ2-2	CASSLFLWGNTGELFF	TGTGCCAGCAGCTTATTTCTTTGGGGGAACACCGGGGAGCTGTTTTTT
TRBV6-6	few	TRBD1	TRBJ1-4	CASSYRGTAREKLFF	TGTGCCAGCAGTTACAGGGGGACAGCTAGGGAAAAACTGTTTTTT
TRBV9	few	TRBD2	TRBJ2-1	CASSVGAMGGLYNEQFF	TGTGCCAGCAGCGTAGGTGCGATGGGGGGACTATACAATGAGCAGTTCTTC
TRBV5-4	NA	NA	TRBJ2-7	CASSHGGGLYEQYF	TGTGCCAGCAGCCATGGAGGGGGTTTGTACGAGCAGTACTTC
TRBV18	NA	TRBD2	TRBJ2-3	CASSPPQPSGREADTQYF	TGTGCCAGCTCACCACCTCAGCCTAGCGGGAGGGAAGCAGATACGCAGTATTTT
TRBV5-4	NA	NA	TRBJ2-7	CASSFSSYEQYF	TGTGCCAGCAGCTTTAGCTCCTACGAGCAGTACTTC
TRBV7-9	NA	TRBD1	TRBJ1-2	CASSFNRGRFGYGYTF	TGTGCCAGCAGCTTTAACAGGGGGCGCTTCGGCTATGGCTACACCTTC
TRBV5-1	few	NA	TRBJ1-5	CASSPTRLSGNQPQHF	TGCGCCAGCAGCCCAACCAGGCTGAGTGGCAATCAGCCCCAGCATTTT
TRBV7-2	NA	NA	TRBJ2-5	CASSFGPQETQYF	TGTGCCAGCAGCTTCGGGCCTCAAGAGACCCAGTACTTC
TRBV28	once	NA	TRBJ1-3	CASIWAGRGGNTIYF	TGTGCCAGCATTTGGGCAGGGCGTGGTGGAAACACCATATATTTT
TRBV7-6	few	TRBD1	TRBJ2-5	CASSPQTGQTETQYF	TGTGCCAGCAGCCCGCAAACGGGACAGACCGAGACCCAGTACTTC
TRBV9	NA	NA	TRBJ1-5	CASSEAGTEPQHF	TGTGCCAGCAGCGAAGCAGGGACGGAGCCCCAGCATTTT
TRBV11-2	NA	TRBD1	TRBJ2-1	CASSSTTGSSYNEQFF	TGTGCCAGCAGCTCAACGACAGGGAGCTCCTACAATGAGCAGTTCTTC
TRBV5-4	few	NA	TRBJ2-1	CASSLVTYSYNEQFF	TGTGCCAGCAGCTTGGTCACGTACTCCTACAATGAGCAGTTCTTC
TRBV5-1	NA	TRBD1	TRBJ2-7	CASSGRTGEDEQYF	TGCGCCAGCAGCGGTAGGACAGGGGAGGACGAGCAGTACTTC